These 22 T cell receptor beta chains came from one sample sequenced in a study of OX40 agonist ivuxolimab in advanced cancers. Produced via immunoSEQ multiplex PCR; TCRdb's table is partial and in-frame only. The data contain under 20,000 clones, 84% of them singletons. The material sequenced was CD4+ or CD8+ T cells sorted from blood, taken in a trial of the OX40 agonist ivuxolimab. These receptors were taken from an adult with an advanced solid tumor such as melanoma, head and neck, liver or kidney cancer.

This chain uses TRBV27 with TRBJ1-3, with no clear D. V lost 0 bases, J lost 4 bases, and 10 bases lay in between. Germline CDR1 MNHEY, CDR2 SMNVEV (reference sequence). The CDR3 runs 15 residues. CDR3 bases: TGTGCCAGCAGTTTATCCGGGTCTCCCGGAAACACCATATATTTT. Translation gives CASSLSGSPGNTIYF.

The chain couples TRBV2 to TRBJ1-2; D is undetermined. Germline V gene lookup returns CDR1 SNHLY and CDR2 FYNNEI. Trimming pared 8 bases from V and 8 bases from J, leaving 24 bases between. This CDR3 has 15 amino acids. This chain's CDR3 is CASFRPRGSREGYTF. The CDR3 DNA follows: TGTGCCAGCTTTCGACCTCGTGGGAGCCGGGAAGGCTACACCTTC.

This chain links TRBV27 with TRBJ1-5; D is undetermined. CDR1 MNHEY and CDR2 SMNVEV come from the germline V gene (reference sequence). Trimming shortened V by 6 bases and J by 0 bases, and 12 bases separated the two germline ends. The CDR3 sequence is 15 residues long. For the CDR3, the DNA is TGTGCCAGCAGCCGCCTTTCGAATAGCAATCAGCCCCAGCATTTT. Protein product: CASSRLSNSNQPQHF.

The chain's CDR3 is CASSYLSGSNGYTF. Here the CDR3 DNA reads TGTGCCAGCAGTTACCTCTCGGGCTCGAATGGCTACACCTTC. The chain uses TRBV6-5 and TRBJ1-2; D unclear. The germline gives CDR1 MNHEY, CDR2 SVGAGI. The ends were cut back, 2 bases at V and 6 bases at J, with 13 bases in the middle. The CDR3 has 14 residues.

The chain links TRBV7-3 to TRBJ1-5; a possible D gene is TRBD1 (5 bases). Trimming left V 0 bases short and J 0 bases short, with 9 bases between. Looked up from germline, CDR1 is SGHTA and CDR2 is FQGTGA. CDR3 length equals 16 residues. The CDR3: CASSLTNRYSNQPQHF. CDR3 in DNA: TGTGCCAGCAGCTTAACGAACAGGTATAGCAATCAGCCCCAGCATTTT.

The V and J genes are TRBV28 and TRBJ2-1; TRBD2 matches at 12 bases. Trimming cost V 2 bases and J 7 bases; bases outside gene matches: 0. CDR1 and CDR2 (germline): MDHEN, SYDVKM. There are 14 residues in the CDR3. CDR3: CASSLLAGGNEQFF. The CDR3 coding sequence is TGTGCCAGCAGTTTACTAGCGGGAGGGAATGAGCAGTTCTTC.

The chain couples TRBV28 to TRBJ1-4; D possibly corresponds to TRBD1 (6 bases). The germline CDR1 and CDR2 sequences are MDHEN and SYDVKM. The CDR3 covers 15 residues. V was shortened by 8 bases and J by 2 bases, with 15 bases between the two germline ends. The CDR3 spells CASWGSGQTNEKLFF. CDR3 DNA sequence: TGTGCCAGCTGGGGGTCCGGACAGACTAATGAAAAACTGTTTTTT.

This chain links TRBV28 with TRBJ2-1; possible D gene TRBD2, 5 bases. Per the germline V gene, CDR1 is MDHEN and CDR2 is SYDVKM. V was cut by 9 bases and J by 4 bases, with 31 bases left in between. The CDR3 loop spans 19 amino acids. The CDR3 DNA reads as TGTGCCAGTTTTCCCCCCCCTGCGGGCCCTAATGGGGTGTACAATGAGCAGTTCTTC. This translates into CASFPPPAGPNGVYNEQFF.

There are a few counts of this clone. The chain is built from TRBV2 and TRBJ1-3, with 10 positions matching TRBD1. Germline V CDR1 and CDR2: SNHLY, FYNNEI. The CDR3 covers 18 residues. V dropped 2 bases and J dropped 6; count of bases not matched to a gene: 13. CDR3 in DNA: TGTGCCAGCAGTGAACTACTCGGGACAGGGGATTTAGAAAACACCATATATTTT. The encoded protein is CASSELLGTGDLENTIYF.

The CDR3 loop reads CASSFGLHNEQFF. The CDR3 nucleotides read TGCGCCAGCAGCTTCGGACTTCACAATGAGCAGTTCTTC. The V call is TRBV5-1, the J call TRBJ2-1; tentative D call: TRBD2 (5 bases). The CDR3 totals 13 residues. Germline V CDR1 and CDR2: SGHRS, YFSETQ. Deletions cut 2 bases from V and 5 bases from J, with 8 bases between. Filled out from reference TRBV5-1 and TRBJ2-1, the complete variable domain reads KAGVTQTPRYLIKTRGQQVTLSCSPISGHRSVSWYQQTPGQGLQFLFEYFSETQRNKGNFPGRFSGRQFSNSRSEMNVSTLELGDSALYLCASSFGLHNEQFFGPGTRLTVL.

This clone was detected once. J is TRBJ2-1 and V is TRBV19; no definite D call. There are 16 residues in the CDR3. Trimming removed 5 bases at V and 6 bases at J, with 20 bases between. Germline-derived CDR1 and CDR2 are LNHDA and SQIVND (reference sequence). The CDR3 bases are TGTGCCAGTAGTCCCTCCGCGCCAATGGCAAGCAATGAGCAGTTCTTC. Protein: CASSPSAPMASNEQFF.

The rearrangement links TRBV12-5 to TRBJ1-2; D is ambiguous. Germline CDR1 LGHNT, CDR2 FRNRAP. Trimming pared 2 bases from V and 8 bases from J, leaving 18 bases between. This CDR3 comprises 15 residues. The CDR3 protein is CASGLWPDLHGGYTF. CDR3 coding DNA: TGTGCTAGTGGTTTGTGGCCGGACCTCCACGGAGGCTACACCTTC.

This chain links TRBV6-1 with TRBJ1-6; no reliable D call. V was clipped by 2 bases and J by 6 bases, with 11 bases between them. The length of the CDR3 is 15 residues. Germline CDR1 and CDR2: MNHNS and SASEGT. The CDR3 loop is CASSERTSINSPLHF. The CDR3 DNA sequence: TGTGCCAGCAGTGAAAGGACGAGTATTAATTCACCCCTCCACTTT.

V and J are TRBV6-5 and TRBJ1-1, with 9 nucleotides matching TRBD1. J gave up 1 base and V 6 bases, and 6 bases lay outside the gene matches. The germline V gene encodes CDR1 MNHEY and CDR2 SVGAGI. CDR3 length: 15 residues. The CDR3 loop reads CASSGGDRENTEAFF. CDR3 sequence (DNA): TGTGCCAGCAGCGGCGGGGACAGGGAGAACACTGAAGCTTTCTTT.

The chain joins TRBV6-6 to TRBJ2-1; D may be TRBD1 (6 bases). Germline V gene data show CDR1 as MNHNY and CDR2 as SVGAGI (reference sequence). CDR3 length: 15 amino acids. Deletions cut 2 bases from V and 4 bases from J, with 12 bases between. The CDR3: CASSYGRGRYNEQFF. As DNA, the CDR3 is TGTGCCAGCAGTTACGGCAGGGGAAGATACAATGAGCAGTTCTTC.

The V and J genes are TRBV18 and TRBJ2-3, with unresolved D. V gave up 3 bases and J gave up 2 bases, with 15 bases separating them. CDR1 KGHSH and CDR2 LQKENI come from the germline V gene. The CDR3 is made up of 16 amino acids. The DNA for the CDR3 is TGTGCCAGCTCACCCCCCTCTAGACCAAACACAGATACGCAGTATTTT. Amino acid sequence: CASSPPSRPNTDTQYF. The full variable domain, rest sourced from reference TRBV18 and TRBJ2-3, is NAGVMQNPRHLVRRRGQEARLRCSPMKGHSHVYWYRQLPEEGLKFMVYLQKENIIDESGMPKERFSAEFPKEGPSILRIQQVVRGDSAAYFCASSPPSRPNTDTQYFGPGTRLTVL.

The genes are TRBV9 and TRBJ2-7; D is undetermined. This CDR3 is 14 amino acids long. The V and J ends lost 0 bases and 2 bases respectively, with 9 bases between them. Germline V gene lookup returns CDR1 SGDLS and CDR2 YYNGEE. The CDR3 DNA follows: TGTGCCAGCAGCGTAGAGGGCTATACCTACGAGCAGTACTTC. Translating gives CASSVEGYTYEQYF. The variable domain in full, with the rest retrieved from reference TRBV9 and TRBJ2-7, is DSGVTQTPKHLITATGQRVTLRCSPRSGDLSVYWYQQSLDQGLQFLIQYYNGEERAKGNILERFSAQQFPDLHSELNLSSLELGDSALYFCASSVEGYTYEQYFGPGTRLTVT.

The chain has TRBV7-3 and TRBJ2-1; 9 bases match TRBD1. The CDR3 totals 14 residues. Germline-derived CDR1 and CDR2 are SGHTA and FQGTGA. Trimming at V came to 4 bases and at J to 9 bases, leaving 7 bases not matched to a gene. CDR3 bases: TGTGCCAGCAGCTCGGACAGGGGAACGGGTGAGCAGTTCTTC. Protein: CASSSDRGTGEQFF.

In this sample, this clone turned up a few times. This same CDR3 is encoded by further DNA sequences in the sample. The chain's CDR3 is CASSWGQGTGELFF. CDR3 nucleotides: TGCGCCAGCAGCTGGGGACAGGGCACCGGGGAGCTGTTTTTT. V usage is TRBV5-1 and J usage is TRBJ2-2, with 9 bases identical to TRBD1. Germline V gene sequence: CDR1 SGHRS, CDR2 YFSETQ. J lost 4 bases, V lost 3 bases, and 1 base had no gene match. The CDR3 contains 14 residues.

The CDR3 DNA follows: TGTGCCAGTAGAGTAGGAGAGACCCAGTACTTC. Protein sequence: CASRVGETQYF. The genes are TRBV19 and TRBJ2-5; D call uncertain. The CDR3 extends over 11 amino acids. Germline CDR1 and CDR2: LNHDA and SQIVND (reference sequence). V lost 6 bases to trimming and J lost 4 bases, with 6 bases between them.

The rearrangement joins TRBV5-1 to TRBJ1-1, with no clear D. The CDR3 spans 14 residues. Germline values: CDR1 SGHRS, CDR2 YFSETQ. Trimming shortened V by 2 bases and J by 1 base, and 9 bases separated the two germline ends. The CDR3 bases are TGCGCCAGCAGCTTCACTCAGCCGAACACTGAAGCTTTCTTT. This gives the protein CASSFTQPNTEAFF.

V is TRBV27 and J is TRBJ1-1, with TRBD1 matching 7 bases. J lost 4 bases, V lost 3 bases, and 2 bases had no gene match. CDR1 MNHEY and CDR2 SMNVEV come from the germline V gene (reference sequence). CDR3 length: 13 amino acids. The CDR3 is CASSFQGVTEAFF. The CDR3 DNA is TGTGCCAGCAGTTTTCAGGGGGTCACTGAAGCTTTCTTT.